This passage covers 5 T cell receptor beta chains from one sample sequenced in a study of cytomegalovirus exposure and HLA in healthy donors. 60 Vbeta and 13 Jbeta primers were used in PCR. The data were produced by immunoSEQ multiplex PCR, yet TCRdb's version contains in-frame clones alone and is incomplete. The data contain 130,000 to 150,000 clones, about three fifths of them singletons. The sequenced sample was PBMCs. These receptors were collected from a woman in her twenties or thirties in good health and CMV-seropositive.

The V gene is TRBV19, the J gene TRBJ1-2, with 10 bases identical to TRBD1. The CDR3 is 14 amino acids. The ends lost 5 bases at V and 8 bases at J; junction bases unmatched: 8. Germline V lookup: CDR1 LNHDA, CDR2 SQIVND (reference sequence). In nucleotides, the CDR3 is TGTGCCAGTAGTGCCGGACAGGGGGTCGTCGGCTACACCTTC. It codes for CASSAGQGVVGYTF. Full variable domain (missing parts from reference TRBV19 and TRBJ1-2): DGGITQSPKYLFRKEGQNVTLSCEQNLNHDAMYWYRQDPGQGLRLIYYSQIVNDFQKGDIAEGYSVSREKKESFPLTVTSAQKNPTAFYLCASSAGQGVVGYTFGSGTRLTVV.

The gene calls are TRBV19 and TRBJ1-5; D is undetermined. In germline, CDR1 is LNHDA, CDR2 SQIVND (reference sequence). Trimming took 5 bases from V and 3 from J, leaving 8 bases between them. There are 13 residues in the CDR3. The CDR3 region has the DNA TGTGCCAGTAGTCAGGTACTCAATCAGCCCCAGCATTTT. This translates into CASSQVLNQPQHF.

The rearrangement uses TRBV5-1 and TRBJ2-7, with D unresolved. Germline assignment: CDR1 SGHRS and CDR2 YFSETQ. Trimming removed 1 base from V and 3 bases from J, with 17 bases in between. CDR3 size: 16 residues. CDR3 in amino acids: CASSLTSAASGYEQYF. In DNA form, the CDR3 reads TGCGCCAGCAGCTTGACTTCGGCAGCGTCTGGCTACGAGCAGTACTTC.

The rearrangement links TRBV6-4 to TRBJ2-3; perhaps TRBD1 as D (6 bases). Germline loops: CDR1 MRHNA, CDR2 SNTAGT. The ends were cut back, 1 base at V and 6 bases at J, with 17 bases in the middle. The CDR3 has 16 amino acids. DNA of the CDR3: TGTGCCAGCAGTGACTGGGCAGGGGCCTCGGCGGATACGCAGTATTTT. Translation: CASSDWAGASADTQYF.

This CDR3 reads CAWTLGLVQFF. CDR3 bases: TGTGCCTGGACCCTCGGACTAGTCCAGTTCTTC. This sequence joins TRBV30 and TRBJ2-1; 7 nucleotides agree with TRBD2. The CDR3 is made up of 11 amino acids. Trimming removed 4 bases from V and 13 bases from J; junction bases left unmatched: 7. Germline CDR1 and CDR2: GTSNPN and SVGIG (reference sequence). The variable domain in full, with the rest retrieved from reference TRBV30 and TRBJ2-1, is SQTIHQWPATLVQPVGSPLSLECTVEGTSNPNLYWYRQAAGRGLQLLFYSVGIGQISSEVPQNLSASRPQDRQFILSSKKLLLSDSGFYLCAWTLGLVQFFGPGTRLTVL.